This T cell receptor (beta chain) was recovered during a study of OX40 agonist ivuxolimab in advanced cancers. As for the study in general: The patients' treatment was ivuxolimab, an agonistic anti-OX40 (CD134) antibody. Findings and limits, study-wide: The authors also found low normalized T-cell clonal expansion in some nonresponders.

Patients with a history of autoimmune disease or on systemic immunosuppression were excluded. Details on this clone: Its antigen is not identified.

Using immunoSEQ multiplex PCR, the repertoire was profiled, and TCRdb retains in-frame clones only, with some absent. The sample contains approximately 81,000 clones, about 92% of which appear only once. CDR1 and CDR2 from the germline V gene are SGHRS and YFSETQ. The germline V and J ends were trimmed by 0 bases and 8 bases, with 3 bases remaining between them. The CDR3 is 11 amino acids. The receptor was derived from an adult with an advanced solid tumor such as melanoma, head and neck, liver or kidney cancer. This chain uses TRBV5-1 with TRBJ2-1; D not certain. This material consisted of CD4+ or CD8+ T cells sorted from blood, taken in a trial of the OX40 agonist ivuxolimab. The CDR3 DNA reads TGCGCCAGCAGCTTGGGGTATGAGCAGTTCTTC. It translates to CASSLGYEQFF.